This is a list of T cell receptor beta chains from one sample in a study of Ad26.COV2.S vaccination and SARS-CoV-2 variants. Using immunoSEQ multiplex PCR, the repertoire was profiled, and TCRdb retains in-frame clones only, with some absent. The table lists more than 300,000 clones, around 84% of them singletons, with 1.9% in the top ten. The sequencing used peripheral blood, collected in a trial of Ad26.COV2.S vaccine versus placebo. The receptors were gathered from a person aged 18-65 years who received the Ad26.COV2.S COVID-19 vaccine or a placebo. Each CDR3 is given with its conserved first and last residue. A D gene is named only where the DNA matches it firmly. Clone size appears in some rows only: once, few, many, or a class for an expanded clone.

clone_size: once; d_call: TRBD1; j_call: TRBJ2-1; v_call: TRBV10-2; cdr3_aa: CAQGARYNEQFF; cdr3_nt: TGCGCACAGGGGGCTAGGTACAATGAGCAGTTCTTC
clone_size: NA; d_call: NA; j_call: TRBJ2-2; v_call: TRBV12-3/TRBV12-4; cdr3_aa: CATQKFGTGELFF; cdr3_nt: TGTGCCACCCAAAAGTTCGGCACCGGGGAGCTGTTTTTT
clone_size: few; d_call: NA; j_call: TRBJ2-1; v_call: TRBV5-4; cdr3_aa: CASSYERYYEQFF; cdr3_nt: TGTGCCAGCAGCTACGAGCGGTACTATGAGCAGTTCTTC
clone_size: NA; d_call: NA; j_call: TRBJ2-5; v_call: TRBV6-4; cdr3_aa: CATSRRGGETQYF; cdr3_nt: TGTGCCACATCGCGCCGGGGCGGGGAGACCCAGTACTTC
clone_size: NA; d_call: NA; j_call: TRBJ2-2; v_call: TRBV10-1; cdr3_aa: CASSESGQPNTGELFF; cdr3_nt: TGCGCCAGCAGTGAGTCCGGACAGCCGAACACCGGGGAGCTGTTTTTT
clone_size: NA; d_call: TRBD1; j_call: TRBJ1-5; v_call: TRBV19; cdr3_aa: CASRDRGYSNQPQHF; cdr3_nt: TGTGCCAGTCGGGACAGGGGATATAGCAATCAGCCCCAGCATTTT
clone_size: NA; d_call: NA; j_call: TRBJ2-7; v_call: TRBV6-5; cdr3_aa: CASSYKRSYEQYF; cdr3_nt: TGTGCCAGCAGTTACAAGCGGTCCTACGAGCAGTACTTC
clone_size: NA; d_call: NA; j_call: TRBJ1-6; v_call: TRBV6-5; cdr3_aa: CASSRSSPSNSPLHF; cdr3_nt: TGTGCCAGCAGTCGGAGCTCTCCCTCGAATTCACCCCTCCACTTT
clone_size: NA; d_call: TRBD1; j_call: TRBJ1-6; v_call: TRBV7-2; cdr3_aa: CASSSLQGFSPLHF; cdr3_nt: TGTGCCAGCAGCTCTCTACAGGGGTTTTCACCCCTCCACTTT
clone_size: NA; d_call: NA; j_call: TRBJ2-7; v_call: TRBV4-2; cdr3_aa: CASSQVTAGWAAPDEQYF; cdr3_nt: TGTGCCAGCAGCCAAGTCACGGCTGGGTGGGCGGCTCCGGACGAGCAGTACTTC
clone_size: NA; d_call: NA; j_call: TRBJ2-4; v_call: TRBV19; cdr3_aa: CASSSLDRLAKNIQYF; cdr3_nt: TGTGCCAGTAGTAGTCTGGACAGACTAGCCAAAAACATTCAGTACTTC
clone_size: NA; d_call: TRBD1; j_call: TRBJ1-6; v_call: TRBV11-2; cdr3_aa: CASRLGQGGYNSPLHF; cdr3_nt: TGTGCCAGCAGATTGGGACAGGGAGGATACAATTCACCCCTCCACTTT
clone_size: NA; d_call: NA; j_call: TRBJ2-5; v_call: TRBV7-2; cdr3_aa: CASSLAGRLQETQYF; cdr3_nt: TGTGCCAGCAGCTTAGCAGGGCGCCTCCAAGAGACCCAGTACTTC
clone_size: NA; d_call: NA; j_call: TRBJ2-5; v_call: TRBV7-9; cdr3_aa: CASSLRGAGAMETQYF; cdr3_nt: TGTGCCAGCAGCCTCCGGGGGGCAGGGGCAATGGAGACCCAGTACTTC
clone_size: NA; d_call: NA; j_call: TRBJ2-3; v_call: TRBV18; cdr3_aa: CASSPSIEGTDTQYF; cdr3_nt: TGTGCCAGCTCACCGTCAATAGAAGGCACAGATACGCAGTATTTT
clone_size: NA; d_call: NA; j_call: TRBJ1-1; v_call: TRBV14; cdr3_aa: CASSQVGLPGENTEAFF; cdr3_nt: TGTGCCAGCAGCCAAGTGGGGCTACCGGGGGAGAACACTGAAGCTTTCTTT
clone_size: once; d_call: NA; j_call: TRBJ2-5; v_call: TRBV19; cdr3_aa: CASSSRFQETQYF; cdr3_nt: TGTGCCAGTAGCAGCAGGTTCCAAGAGACCCAGTACTTC
clone_size: once; d_call: NA; j_call: TRBJ1-1; v_call: TRBV25-1; cdr3_aa: CASSALISPEAFF; cdr3_nt: TGTGCCAGCAGTGCCCTTATCAGTCCTGAAGCTTTCTTT
clone_size: NA; d_call: NA; j_call: TRBJ2-5; v_call: TRBV7-2; cdr3_aa: CASSLNRGGETQYF; cdr3_nt: TGTGCCAGCAGCTTGAACAGGGGAGGAGAGACCCAGTACTTC
clone_size: NA; d_call: NA; j_call: TRBJ1-2; v_call: TRBV6-1; cdr3_aa: CASSEYTSYGYTF; cdr3_nt: TGTGCCAGCAGTGAATATACGAGCTATGGCTACACCTTC
clone_size: NA; d_call: NA; j_call: TRBJ1-4; v_call: TRBV7-2; cdr3_aa: CASSPSRDEKLFF; cdr3_nt: TGTGCCAGCAGCCCAAGCAGGGATGAAAAACTGTTTTTT
clone_size: once; d_call: TRBD1; j_call: TRBJ1-1; v_call: TRBV7-6; cdr3_aa: CASSVRQGARTTTGAFF; cdr3_nt: TGTGCCAGCAGCGTACGACAGGGGGCTAGGACTACGACGGGGGCTTTCTTT
clone_size: NA; d_call: TRBD1; j_call: TRBJ2-5; v_call: TRBV7-8; cdr3_aa: CASSLAPQRQGLGETQYF; cdr3_nt: TGTGCCAGCAGCTTAGCCCCCCAGAGACAGGGGCTTGGAGAGACCCAGTACTTC
clone_size: NA; d_call: NA; j_call: TRBJ1-6; v_call: TRBV2; cdr3_aa: CASQGYNYNSPLHF; cdr3_nt: TGTGCCAGCCAGGGCTACAACTATAATTCACCCCTCCACTTT
clone_size: few; d_call: NA; j_call: TRBJ2-2; v_call: TRBV7-8; cdr3_aa: CASSYRDNTGELFF; cdr3_nt: TGTGCCAGCAGCTACCGGGACAACACCGGGGAGCTGTTTTTT
clone_size: NA; d_call: TRBD1; j_call: TRBJ1-2; v_call: TRBV7-6; cdr3_aa: CASSRTGGYGYTF; cdr3_nt: TGTGCCAGCAGCCGGACAGGGGGCTATGGCTACACCTTC
clone_size: NA; d_call: NA; j_call: TRBJ2-7; v_call: TRBV30; cdr3_aa: CAWSQSRREQYF; cdr3_nt: TGTGCCTGGAGCCAAAGTAGGCGCGAGCAGTACTTC
clone_size: NA; d_call: NA; j_call: TRBJ1-6; v_call: TRBV5-1; cdr3_aa: CASSLGGSYNSPLHF; cdr3_nt: TGCGCCAGCAGCTTAGGGGGATCCTATAATTCACCCCTCCACTTT
clone_size: few; d_call: TRBD1; j_call: TRBJ1-6; v_call: TRBV3-1/TRBV3-2; cdr3_aa: CASSRVGQLLHF; cdr3_nt: TGTGCCAGCAGCCGGGTGGGACAGCTCCTCCACTTT
clone_size: NA; d_call: NA; j_call: TRBJ2-3; v_call: TRBV5-1; cdr3_aa: CASHTGAGLDTQYF; cdr3_nt: TGCGCCAGCCATACCGGGGCAGGCCTGGATACGCAGTATTTT
clone_size: NA; d_call: TRBD1; j_call: TRBJ2-1; v_call: TRBV24-1; cdr3_aa: CATSDGTGGRSYNEQFF; cdr3_nt: TGTGCCACCAGTGATGGGACAGGGGGTCGGTCCTACAATGAGCAGTTCTTC
clone_size: NA; d_call: TRBD1; j_call: TRBJ1-1; v_call: TRBV29-1; cdr3_aa: CSVDEGQDTEAFF; cdr3_nt: TGCAGCGTCGACGAGGGACAGGACACTGAAGCTTTCTTT